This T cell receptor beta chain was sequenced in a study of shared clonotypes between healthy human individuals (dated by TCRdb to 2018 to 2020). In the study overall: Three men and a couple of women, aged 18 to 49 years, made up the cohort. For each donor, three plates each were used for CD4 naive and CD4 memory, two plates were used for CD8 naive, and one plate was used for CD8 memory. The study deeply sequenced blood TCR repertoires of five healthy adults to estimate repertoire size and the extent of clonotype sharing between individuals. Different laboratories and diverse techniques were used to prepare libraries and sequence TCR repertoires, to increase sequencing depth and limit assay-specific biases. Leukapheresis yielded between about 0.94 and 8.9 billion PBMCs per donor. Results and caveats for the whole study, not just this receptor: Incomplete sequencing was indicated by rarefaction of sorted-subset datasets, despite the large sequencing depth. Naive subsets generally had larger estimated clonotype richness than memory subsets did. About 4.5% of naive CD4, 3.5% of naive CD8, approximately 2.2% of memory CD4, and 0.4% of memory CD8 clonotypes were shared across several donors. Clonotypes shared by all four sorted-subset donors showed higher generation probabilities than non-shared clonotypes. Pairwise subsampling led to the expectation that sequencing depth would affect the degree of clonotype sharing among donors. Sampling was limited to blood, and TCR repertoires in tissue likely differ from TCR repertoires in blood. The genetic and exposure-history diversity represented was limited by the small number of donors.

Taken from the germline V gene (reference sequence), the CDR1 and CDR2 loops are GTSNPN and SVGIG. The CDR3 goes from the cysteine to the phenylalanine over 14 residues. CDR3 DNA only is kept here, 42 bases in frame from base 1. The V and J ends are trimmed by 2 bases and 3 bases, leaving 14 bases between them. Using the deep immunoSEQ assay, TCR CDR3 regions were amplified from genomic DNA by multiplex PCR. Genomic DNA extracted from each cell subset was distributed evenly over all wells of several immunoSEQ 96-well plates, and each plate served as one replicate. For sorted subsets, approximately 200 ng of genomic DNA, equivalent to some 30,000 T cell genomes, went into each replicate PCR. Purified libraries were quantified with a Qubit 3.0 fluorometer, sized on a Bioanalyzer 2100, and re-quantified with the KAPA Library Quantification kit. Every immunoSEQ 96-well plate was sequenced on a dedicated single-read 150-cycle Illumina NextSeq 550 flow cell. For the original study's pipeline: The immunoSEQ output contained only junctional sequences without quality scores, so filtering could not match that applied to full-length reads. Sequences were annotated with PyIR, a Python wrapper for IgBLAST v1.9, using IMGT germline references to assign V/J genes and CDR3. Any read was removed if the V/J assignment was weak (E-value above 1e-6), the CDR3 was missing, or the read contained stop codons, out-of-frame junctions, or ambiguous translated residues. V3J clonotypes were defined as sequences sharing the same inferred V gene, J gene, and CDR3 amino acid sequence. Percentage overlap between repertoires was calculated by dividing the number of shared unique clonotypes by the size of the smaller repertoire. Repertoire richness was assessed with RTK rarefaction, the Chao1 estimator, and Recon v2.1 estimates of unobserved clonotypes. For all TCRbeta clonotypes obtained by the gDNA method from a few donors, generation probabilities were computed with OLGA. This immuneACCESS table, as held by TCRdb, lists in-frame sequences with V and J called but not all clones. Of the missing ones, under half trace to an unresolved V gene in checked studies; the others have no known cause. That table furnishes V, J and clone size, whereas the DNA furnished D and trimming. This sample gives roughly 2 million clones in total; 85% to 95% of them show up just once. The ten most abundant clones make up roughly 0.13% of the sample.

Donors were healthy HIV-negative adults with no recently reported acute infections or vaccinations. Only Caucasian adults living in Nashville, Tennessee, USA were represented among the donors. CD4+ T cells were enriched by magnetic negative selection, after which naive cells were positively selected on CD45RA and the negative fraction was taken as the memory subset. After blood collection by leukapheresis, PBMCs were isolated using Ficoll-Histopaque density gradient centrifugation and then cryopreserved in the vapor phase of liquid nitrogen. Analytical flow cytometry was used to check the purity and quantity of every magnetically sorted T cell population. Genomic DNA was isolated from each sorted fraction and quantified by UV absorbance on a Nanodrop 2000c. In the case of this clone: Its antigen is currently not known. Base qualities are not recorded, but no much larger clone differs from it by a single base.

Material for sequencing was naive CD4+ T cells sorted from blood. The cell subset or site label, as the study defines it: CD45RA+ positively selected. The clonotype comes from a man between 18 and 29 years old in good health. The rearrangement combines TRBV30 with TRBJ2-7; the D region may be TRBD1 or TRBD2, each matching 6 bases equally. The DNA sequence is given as TGTGCCTGGAGTTTAGGGGGGCTCTTCTACGAGCAGTACTTC. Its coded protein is CAWSLGGLFYEQYF.